Presented here are 25 T cell receptor beta chains from one specimen sequenced in a study of technical replicates of blood from several donors. Only in-frame clones appear in the TCRdb table, and some are missing; sequencing was by immunoSEQ multiplex PCR. This sample has nearly 80,000 clones; 90% to 95% occur once, and the top ten carry over 0.4%. What was sequenced was T cells isolated from PBMCs. The receptors shown here come from a human donor in good health.

The chain recombines TRBV6-5 with TRBJ2-1; D gene ambiguous. The CDR3 is 13 residues long. CDR1 is MNHEY and CDR2 is SVGAGI in the germline V gene. The V gene lost 6 bases and the J gene lost 4 bases, with 10 bases spanning the gap. The CDR3 coding sequence is TGTGCCAGCAGGGTAGGAGATTACAATGAGCAGTTCTTC. It specifies CASRVGDYNEQFF.

The rearrangement joins TRBV7-9 to TRBJ1-1, with 9 bases aligning to TRBD1. The CDR3 is 15 residues long. The germline V gene encodes CDR1 SEHNR and CDR2 FQNEAQ (reference sequence). The junction had 12 bases not matched to a gene; V was cut back by 6 bases and J by 7 bases. The CDR3 bases are TGTGCCAGCAGTCCCTCGGGGACAGGGAAAGGTGAAGCTTTCTTT. Its protein product is CASSPSGTGKGEAFF.

V is TRBV6-1 and J is TRBJ2-7, with a tentative D call TRBD2 (6 bases). Trimming cost V 5 bases and J 9 bases, with 17 bases left between them. The germline V gene has CDR1 MNHNS and CDR2 SASEGT. The CDR3 runs to 13 residues. CDR3 DNA: TGTGCCAGCAGTAGGGACTTTCCAAGCGGGCAGTACTTC. This gives the protein CASSRDFPSGQYF.

The J gene is TRBJ1-2, the V gene TRBV11-2; perhaps TRBD1 as D (6 bases). CDR3 length equals 11 residues. The V and J ends lost 8 bases and 8 bases respectively, with 12 bases between them. The germline CDR1 and CDR2 sequences are SGHAT and FQNNGV. The DNA of the CDR3 is TGTGCCAGCCGACTTGGGGGCGGCTACACCTTC. Translation: CASRLGGGYTF.

The J gene is TRBJ2-5, the V gene TRBV30; 8 bases agree with TRBD1. There are 14 residues in the CDR3. Trimming cost V 2 bases and J 1 base; bases outside gene matches: 3. From germline, CDR1 is GTSNPN and CDR2 SVGIG (reference sequence). This CDR3 is CAWSLTGGQETQYF. For the CDR3, the DNA is TGTGCCTGGAGTTTAACAGGGGGCCAAGAGACCCAGTACTTC.

The CDR3 DNA is TGTGCCAGCAGTTATTCAGGGCAGCGTAGTACCTACACCTTC. As protein: CASSYSGQRSTYTF. This chain connects TRBV6-5 to TRBJ1-2; maybe TRBD1 (5 bases). Germline CDR1 MNHEY, CDR2 SVGAGI. The CDR3 sequence is 14 residues long. Trimming took 3 bases from V and 10 from J, leaving 18 bases between them.

V is TRBV6-1 and J is TRBJ1-4; possibly TRBD1 for D (6 bases). The ends were cut back, 6 bases at V and 5 bases at J, with 16 bases in the middle. The length of the CDR3 is 15 residues. Germline CDR1 and CDR2: MNHNS and SASEGT. The CDR3 region has the DNA TGTGCCAGCAGCTCGTCGACAGGAAGGAATGAAAAACTGTTTTTT. Amino acid sequence: CASSSSTGRNEKLFF.

V gene TRBV10-3 combines with J gene TRBJ2-6; no clear D. The CDR3 has 16 amino acids. Germline CDR1 reads ENHRY; CDR2 reads SYGVKD. V was shortened by 8 bases and J by 1 base, with 15 bases between the two germline ends. The CDR3 loop reads CAIAVSGESGANVLTF. The CDR3 bases are TGTGCCATCGCAGTTTCAGGCGAGTCTGGGGCCAACGTCCTGACTTTC.

This rearrangement joins TRBV28 to TRBJ1-1, with TRBD1 as a possible D gene (6 bases). The CDR3 length is 17 residues. In germline, CDR1 is MDHEN, CDR2 SYDVKM. V was clipped by 6 bases and J by 0 bases, with 20 bases between them. The CDR3: CASRIPGHGWMNTEAFF. The CDR3 DNA reads as TGTGCCAGCAGGATACCGGGACACGGCTGGATGAACACTGAAGCTTTCTTT.

The chain combines TRBV9 with TRBJ2-5; 9 bases are shared with TRBD1. This CDR3 spans 15 amino acids. From germline, CDR1 is SGDLS and CDR2 YYNGEE. J was trimmed by 5 bases and V by 4 bases; bases with no gene match: 9. The CDR3 sequence is CASSSEGTGTETQYF. The CDR3 DNA reads as TGTGCCAGCAGCTCCGAGGGGACAGGGACTGAGACCCAGTACTTC.

V and J are TRBV28 and TRBJ1-5; perhaps TRBD1 as D (5 bases). Trimming removed 3 bases from V and 7 bases from J, with 13 bases in between. Germline values: CDR1 MDHEN, CDR2 SYDVKM. This CDR3 is built from 14 residues. CDR3 amino acids: CASSLEQGSQPQHF. DNA for the CDR3: TGTGCCAGCAGTTTGGAGCAGGGAAGCCAGCCCCAGCATTTT.

The gene calls are TRBV4-1 and TRBJ2-5; 8 bases match TRBD2. The CDR3 runs 18 residues. Trimming removed 2 bases from V and 5 bases from J; junction bases left unmatched: 16. Germline CDR1 MGHRA, CDR2 YSYEKL. The CDR3 DNA reads as TGCGCCAGCAGCCAAATCAATCTGTTACCGAGCGGGAGTGAGACCCAGTACTTC. Its translation is CASSQINLLPSGSETQYF.

The chain's CDR3 is CASSPLGMEQYF. CDR3 in DNA: TGCGCCAGCAGCCCACTCGGGATGGAGCAGTACTTC. The rearrangement joins TRBV5-1 to TRBJ2-7, with TRBD2 as a possible D gene (5 bases). This CDR3 contains 12 residues. Germline V gives CDR1 SGHRS, CDR2 YFSETQ. V lost 4 bases and J lost 7, with 12 bases in between.

The rearrangement links TRBV7-3 to TRBJ2-7; weak D call: TRBD1 (6 bases). V was cut by 0 bases and J by 3 bases, with 6 bases left in between. This CDR3 has 13 amino acids. Germline CDR1 SGHTA, CDR2 FQGTGA. CDR3 loop: CASSLTGGYEQYF. As DNA, the CDR3 is TGTGCCAGCAGCTTAACAGGGGGCTACGAGCAGTACTTC.

V is TRBV27 and J is TRBJ1-1, with D perhaps TRBD1 (5 bases). This CDR3 contains 14 residues. Deletions cut 2 bases from V and 0 bases from J, with 7 bases between. Per the germline V gene, CDR1 is MNHEY and CDR2 is SMNVEV (reference sequence). CDR3 protein: CASSLAGLNTEAFF. DNA of the CDR3: TGTGCCAGCAGTTTAGCAGGGTTGAACACTGAAGCTTTCTTT.

The chain links TRBV6-1 to TRBJ2-2, with 7 bases aligning to TRBD1. CDR3 size: 15 residues. The ends lost 6 bases at V and 1 base at J; junction bases unmatched: 5. The germline CDR1 and CDR2 sequences are MNHNS and SASEGT. The CDR3 DNA is TGTGCCAGCAGCCTTCGACAGGGGAACACCGGGGAGCTGTTTTTT. It is translated as CASSLRQGNTGELFF.

The chain has TRBV20-1 and TRBJ2-1; no definite D call. Germline-derived CDR1 and CDR2 are DFQATT and SNEGSKA (reference sequence). There are 11 residues in the CDR3. V was trimmed by 6 bases and J by 1 base, leaving 4 bases between them. The CDR3 sequence: CSATSYNEQFF. Here the CDR3 DNA reads TGCAGTGCAACTTCCTACAATGAGCAGTTCTTC.

The genes are TRBV9 and TRBJ2-1; tentatively, D is TRBD2 (5 bases). Germline loops: CDR1 SGDLS, CDR2 YYNGEE. This CDR3 has 11 residues. V lost 1 base and J 9 bases, leaving 5 bases between the germline ends. The CDR3 protein is CASSVSGEQFF. Written as DNA, the CDR3 is TGTGCCAGCAGCGTAAGCGGTGAGCAGTTCTTC.

The V call is TRBV4-1, the J call TRBJ2-7, with TRBD2 matching over 11 bases. This CDR3 contains 15 residues. Germline V lookup: CDR1 MGHRA, CDR2 YSYEKL. After removal of 3 bases from V and 4 bases from J, the junction contained 5 bases not matched to a gene. In nucleotides, the CDR3 is TGCGCCAGCAGCCATATAGCGGGAGGGCCTTACGAGCAGTACTTC. Its protein product is CASSHIAGGPYEQYF.

V usage is TRBV9 and J usage is TRBJ1-2; a possible D gene is TRBD1 (6 bases). CDR1 and CDR2 (germline): SGDLS, YYNGEE. Trimming removed 3 bases at V and 3 bases at J, with 15 bases between. This CDR3 is 15 amino acids long. CDR3 in amino acids: CASSANREGYYGYTF. The CDR3 DNA sequence: TGTGCCAGCAGCGCCAACAGGGAGGGGTACTATGGCTACACCTTC. Combining the CDR3 with reference TRBV9 and TRBJ1-2 gives the whole variable domain DSGVTQTPKHLITATGQRVTLRCSPRSGDLSVYWYQQSLDQGLQFLIQYYNGEERAKGNILERFSAQQFPDLHSELNLSSLELGDSALYFCASSANREGYYGYTFGSGTRLTVV.

The chain combines TRBV10-3 with TRBJ2-7; 7 bases agree with TRBD2. J was trimmed by 7 bases and V by 8 bases; bases with no gene match: 11. The CDR3 covers 13 residues. Germline CDR1 is ENHRY and CDR2 is SYGVKD. This CDR3 reads CAIERDPGREQYF. CDR3 DNA sequence: TGTGCCATCGAGCGGGATCCGGGGAGAGAGCAGTACTTC.

V gene TRBV11-3 combines with J gene TRBJ2-4; 14 bases align to TRBD2. Trimming removed 5 bases from V and 10 bases from J; junction bases left unmatched: 7. The CDR3 has 15 residues. Germline V gene data show CDR1 as SGHNT and CDR2 as YENEEA. The CDR3 region has the DNA TGTGCCAGCAGCCCGGGACTAGCGGGAGTTGGAATTCAGTACTTC. Encoded protein: CASSPGLAGVGIQYF.

The chain recombines TRBV6-5 with TRBJ1-2, with 7 nucleotides matching TRBD1. This CDR3 has 16 amino acids. Germline values: CDR1 MNHEY, CDR2 SVGAGI. Germline trimming cut 2 bases from V and 5 bases from J; bases unmatched to any gene: 11. The CDR3 DNA is TGTGCCAGCAGTTACCAGCCGACAGGGTCAGAGTATGGCTACACCTTC. Its translation: CASSYQPTGSEYGYTF.

J is TRBJ2-5 and V is TRBV5-1; 8 bases are a match to TRBD2. The J call may not be correct, given that the DNA end is closer to TRBJ2-7. The CDR3 consists of 16 residues. Germline V gene lookup returns CDR1 SGHRS and CDR2 YFSETQ. The CDR3 sequence is CASSLALTSASYEQYF. The CDR3 region has the DNA TGCGCCAGCAGCTTGGCCCTGACTAGCGCCTCCTACGAGCAGTACTTC.

This clone came up once. The chain couples TRBV7-9 to TRBJ1-4; maybe TRBD1 (6 bases). The germline V and J ends were trimmed by 5 bases and 4 bases, with 11 bases remaining between them. The CDR3 runs to 14 residues. The V gene's germline CDR1 is SEHNR and CDR2 FQNEAQ (reference sequence). CDR3 protein: CASSLTGNNEKLFF. CDR3 in DNA: TGTGCCAGCAGCCTCACAGGGAATAATGAAAAACTGTTTTTT. The full variable domain, rest sourced from reference TRBV7-9 and TRBJ1-4, is DTGVSQNPRHKITKRGQNVTFRCDPISEHNRLYWYRQTLGQGPEFLTYFQNEAQLEKSRLLSDRFSAERPKGSFSTLEIQRTEQGDSAMYLCASSLTGNNEKLFFGSGTQLSVL.